This record covers a single TCR beta chain. Its specificity is not known. Deletions cut 2 bases from V and 7 bases from J, with 12 bases between. Germline V CDR1 and CDR2: MDHEN, SYDVKM. CDR3 size: 14 residues. The source of the sample is a study of naive and memory T cell subsets. Whole-study results and caveats: Especially in CD8 cells, naive repertoires contained a few larger clonotypes, possibly CD45RA-re-expressing memory cells. Naive and memory repertoire findings lacked a ground truth for validation.

Two oligonucleotides, mixed equimolar, formed the beta constant-region primer covering TRBC1 and TRBC2. Ligated cDNA was amplified by four rounds of PCR with nested alpha and beta constant-region primers and SP2. A 12-nucleotide UMI and the SP2 primer were added to the cDNA 3' end by oligonucleotide ligation. In TCRdb, the UMI-ligation and nested PCR reads were re-called with MiXCR into one record per CDR3 protein. This sample has over 110,000 distinct CDR3 sequences, with around 21% found just once. CD4 T cells were positively selected, then CD8 T cells from the CD4-negative fraction. This TCR was recovered from a human donor in good health. The material sequenced was naive CD8+ T cells from blood. The chain employs TRBV28 and TRBJ2-1; D gene uncertain. The CDR3 protein is CASSLIYNGNEQFF. For the CDR3, the DNA is TGTGCCAGCAGTTTAATCTATAACGGGAATGAGCAGTTCTTC.